This TCR beta chain was retrieved from a study of T cells after yellow fever vaccination. About the study: SMART-Seq v4 Ultra Low Input prepared libraries from low-cell fractions.

To note about this clonotype: Its specificity is unknown.

Whole-study findings and limits: By day 5 rather than day 15, the secondary response had peaked, though it was weaker. Most clones from primary vaccination were detected again post-booster (around 95% CD4, roughly 85% CD8). CD4 and CD8 compartments shared a small share of clonotypes.

TCRdb reanalysed the 5' RACE reads using MiXCR and keeps one entry per CDR3 protein. The profile shows 610,000 or so distinct CDR3 sequences, more than 9% of them singletons. Germline CDR1 is SGHKS and CDR2 is YYEKEE (reference sequence). Trimming removed 8 bases at V and 3 bases at J, with 18 bases between. The CDR3 is 15 amino acids. The rearrangement uses TRBV5-5 and TRBJ2-1; either TRBD1 or TRBD2 may fit D (5 bases each). Sequenced here: PBMCs, sampled on the day of the yellow fever booster vaccination. The sequence was collected from a man younger than 40 who received the YFV17D yellow fever vaccine. CDR3 in DNA: TGTGCCAGGGGCCCGGGGCTCCTCTGCTACAATGAGCAGTTCTTC. It is translated as CARGPGLLCYNEQFF.